This T cell receptor (beta chain) is drawn from a study of control samples from healthy donors and cancer patients (dated by TCRdb to about 2020). The receptor library was made with the immunoSEQ multiplex PCR assay. Drawn from immuneACCESS, this table holds only the in-frame rearrangements with V and J called that TCRdb kept. Clones are partly lost; checked studies trace under half to an unresolved V gene and leave the rest unexplained. The sample table shows about 170,000 clones, and 80% to 90% are seen once. Of the sample, more than 10% is held by the ten largest clones. With regard to this clone: Its antigen target is currently unknown. Nothing much larger sits one base from this clone, and base qualities are not available.

The sequence derives from a man aged 25 to 45 in good health. Sample: blood.

Read as DNA, the sequence is TGCGCCAGCAGCCCGGGACAGGGGGACTATGGCTACACCTTC. Its coded protein is CASSPGQGDYGYTF. The V gene is TRBV5-1 and the J gene is TRBJ1-2; 11 middle bases align to TRBD1. Reading the germline V gene gives CDR1 SGHRS and CDR2 YFSETQ. The CDR3 contains 14 residues, cysteine and phenylalanine counted. Only the CDR3 part of the read is kept: 42 bases, read in frame from the first base. V is pruned by 4 bases and J by 3 bases, leaving 2 bases of the junction without a gene match. The full variable domain, completed from the reference TRBV5-1 and TRBJ1-2 proteins outside the CDR3, reads KAGVTQTPRYLIKTRGQQVTLSCSPISGHRSVSWYQQTPGQGLQFLFEYFSETQRNKGNFPGRFSGRQFSNSRSEMNVSTLELGDSALYLCASSPGQGDYGYTFGSGTRLTVV.